Presented here are 20 T cell receptor beta chains from one specimen sequenced in a study of CD8 T cells in ankylosing spondylitis. Findings and caveats of the study: Blood from ankylosing spondylitis patients appeared to carry a characteristic roughly eight-variant TCR beta motif.

The antigens these receptors bind are not known. TCRdb called the 5' RACE reads again in MiXCR, with one record for every CDR3 protein. The sample holds about 440,000 distinct CDR3 sequences, approximately 17% seen once. Sequencing was carried out using blood, either unsorted or a sorted T cell fraction (not recorded which). These receptor sequences come from a male donor with ankylosing spondylitis.

V is TRBV5-1 and J is TRBJ2-4; 7 bases are a match to TRBD2. With V trimmed by 0 bases and J by 7 bases, 10 bases remained unmatched. CDR3 length equals 16 residues. Germline V gene sequence: CDR1 SGHRS, CDR2 YFSETQ. The CDR3 sequence is CASSLAGGLGFNIQYF. CDR3 sequence (DNA): TGCGCCAGCAGCTTGGCCGGGGGGTTGGGTTTCAACATTCAGTACTTC.

This clonotype came up a few times. The rearrangement links TRBV27 to TRBJ1-1; 7 bases match TRBD1. Per germline, CDR1 MNHEY and CDR2 SMNVEV (reference sequence). The J segment lost 3 bases and the V segment lost 4 bases, leaving 11 bases of the junction unmatched. This CDR3 region has 16 residues. This CDR3 is CASSSLTGSGYTEAFF. The CDR3 region has the DNA TGTGCCAGCAGTTCTTTGACAGGGAGCGGGTACACTGAAGCTTTCTTT.

The rearrangement uses TRBV14 and TRBJ1-2; no clear D gene. Germline lookup yields CDR1 SGHDN and CDR2 FVKESK. This CDR3 has 13 amino acids. V was trimmed by 0 bases and J by 8 bases, leaving 10 bases between them. In DNA, the CDR3 is TGTGCCAGCAGCCAAGATTTGGACTTCGGCTACACCTTC. Its protein product is CASSQDLDFGYTF.

The V gene is TRBV12-3 or TRBV12-4, the J gene TRBJ1-6; 7 bases fit TRBD1. The CDR3 consists of 14 residues. The ends lost 6 bases at V and 7 bases at J; junction bases unmatched: 6. The CDR3 bases are TGTGCCAGCAGACGGACAGGAGAAAATTCACCCCTCCACTTT. Protein product: CASRRTGENSPLHF.

This clonotype was seen only a few times. V usage is TRBV3-1 and J usage is TRBJ2-7; the match to TRBD2 covers 11 bases. Germline CDR1 is LGHDT and CDR2 is YNNKEL (reference sequence). CDR3 length: 16 residues. Germline trimming cut 5 bases from V and 6 bases from J; bases unmatched to any gene: 12. DNA of the CDR3: TGTGCCAGCAGCTCCGGGACTAGCGGCCTTCTGGGCGAGCAGTACTTC. This codes for CASSSGTSGLLGEQYF.

The chain uses TRBV6-5 and TRBJ1-6, with D maybe TRBD1 (5 bases). Trimming took 2 bases from V and 10 from J, leaving 15 bases between them. Germline CDR1 reads MNHEY; CDR2 reads SVGAGI. The CDR3 contains 15 residues. DNA of the CDR3: TGTGCCAGCAGTTACGAGGGACCATGGAGCTCACCCCTCCACTTT. This codes for CASSYEGPWSSPLHF.

The chain uses TRBV6-5 and TRBJ1-1; D gene uncertain. This CDR3 comprises 15 residues. The germline CDR1 and CDR2 sequences are MNHEY and SVGAGI. V was clipped by 0 bases and J by 1 base, with 9 bases between them. CDR3 bases: TGTGCCAGCAGTTACTCGGCAGTGAGGAACACTGAAGCTTTCTTT. It yields the protein CASSYSAVRNTEAFF.

This clonotype has more than one count but fewer than ten. The V gene is TRBV7-9, the J gene TRBJ1-1; a possible D gene is TRBD1 (6 bases). With 5 bases removed from V and 3 bases from J, the gap between germline ends came to 13 bases. Per germline, CDR1 SEHNR and CDR2 FQNEAQ (reference sequence). CDR3 length: 14 residues. CDR3 residues: CASSKIGGYTEAFF. CDR3 in DNA: TGTGCCAGCAGCAAAATTGGGGGCTACACTGAAGCTTTCTTT.

The chain is built from TRBV4-1 and TRBJ2-6; a possible D gene is TRBD2 (5 bases). The CDR3 runs 17 residues. Germline V lookup: CDR1 MGHRA, CDR2 YSYEKL. With 4 bases removed from V and 2 bases from J, the gap between germline ends came to 15 bases. CDR3 protein: CASSRKEGSAGANVLTF. DNA for the CDR3: TGCGCCAGCAGCCGGAAAGAGGGTTCCGCTGGGGCCAACGTCCTGACTTTC.

The V and J genes are TRBV12-3 or TRBV12-4 and TRBJ1-3; D remains ambiguous. The germline V and J ends were trimmed by 6 bases and 2 bases, with 11 bases remaining between them. CDR3 size: 14 residues. CDR3 loop: CASRGTPTGNTIYF. CDR3 DNA: TGTGCCAGCAGGGGTACCCCCACTGGAAACACCATATATTTT.

This chain connects TRBV6-5 to TRBJ2-2; TRBD2 aligns across 8 bases. CDR3 length: 16 residues. Germline V gene sequence: CDR1 MNHEY, CDR2 SVGAGI. Unmatched junction bases numbered 8, after V lost 2 bases and J lost 6 bases. The CDR3 DNA reads TGTGCCAGCAGTTACCCTGCGGGGGGAGGCTCCGGGGAGCTGTTTTTT. Amino acid sequence: CASSYPAGGGSGELFF.

Only a few counts were recorded for this clonotype. The CDR3 region has the DNA TGTGCCAGCTCACCAGGCATAGGGAACACTGAAGCTTTCTTT. It translates to CASSPGIGNTEAFF. The V gene is TRBV18, the J gene TRBJ1-1; D not certain. CDR1 is KGHSH and CDR2 is LQKENI in the germline V gene. The CDR3 is 14 amino acids. V was trimmed by 2 bases and J by 1 base, leaving 8 bases between them.

The V and J genes are TRBV29-1 and TRBJ2-3; 9 nucleotides align to TRBD1. Trimming cost V 6 bases and J 6 bases; bases outside gene matches: 7. CDR1 SQVTM and CDR2 ANQGSEA come from the germline V gene. CDR3 length equals 13 residues. DNA for the CDR3: TGCAGCGTGCCGGACAGGGGAGGTGATACGCAGTATTTT. Encoded protein: CSVPDRGGDTQYF.

This rearrangement joins TRBV3-1 to TRBJ2-1; D is perhaps TRBD1 or TRBD2 (5 bases each). The CDR3 is 15 residues long. Germline loops: CDR1 LGHDT, CDR2 YNNKEL (reference sequence). V was clipped by 1 base and J by 7 bases, with 14 bases between them. The CDR3 sequence is CASSQAGLYKNEQFF. In nucleotides, the CDR3 is TGTGCCAGCAGCCAAGCGGGGCTGTACAAGAATGAGCAGTTCTTC.

This clonotype has a count of ten or more. J is TRBJ1-1 and V is TRBV12-3 or TRBV12-4; D not certain. The CDR3 contains 10 residues. The V end was cut by 8 bases, the J end by 4 bases, with 5 bases between. The CDR3 DNA reads as TGTGCCAGCGGGGTCACTGAAGCTTTCTTT. This translates into CASGVTEAFF.

This clonotype was found many times. The chain employs TRBV20-1 and TRBJ2-3; 8 bases fit TRBD2. Germline loops: CDR1 DFQATT, CDR2 SNEGSKA (reference sequence). The CDR3 has 18 residues. Trimming removed 2 bases from V and 1 base from J; junction bases left unmatched: 14. As DNA, the CDR3 is TGCAGTGCTAGATCCCGAGAGCGGGGGACCTCTCGCACAGATACGCAGTATTTT. Amino acids: CSARSRERGTSRTDTQYF.

This clonotype was found many times. The J gene is TRBJ2-2, the V gene TRBV3-1; D not certain. The V gene's germline CDR1 is LGHDT and CDR2 YNNKEL (reference sequence). Trimming cost V 1 base and J 6 bases, with 6 bases left between them. The CDR3 is made up of 13 amino acids. Here the CDR3 reads CASSQVLSGELFF. The CDR3 DNA follows: TGTGCCAGCAGCCAAGTACTCTCCGGGGAGCTGTTTTTT.

This chain joins TRBV30 and TRBJ1-4; D gene uncertain. The germline V gene encodes CDR1 GTSNPN and CDR2 SVGIG (reference sequence). The CDR3 is 14 amino acids. V was clipped by 0 bases and J by 4 bases, with 9 bases between them. CDR3 in DNA: TGTGCCTGGAGTGTTGGACTGTTTAATGAAAAACTGTTTTTT. Translated, it gives CAWSVGLFNEKLFF.

This clonotype was counted only a few times. This sequence joins TRBV7-2 and TRBJ2-3; D gene uncertain. V shed 5 bases and J shed 1 base, with 16 bases lying between them. CDR3 size: 16 residues. The germline V gene encodes CDR1 SGHTA and CDR2 FQGNSA. CDR3 sequence: CASSPLGGSGTDTQYF. The CDR3 nucleotides read TGTGCCAGCAGCCCCCTCGGTGGGTCCGGCACAGATACGCAGTATTTT.

This clonotype showed up just a few times. This chain links TRBV21-1 with TRBJ2-4; the table names TRBD2, a call not compared with the DNA. TRBV21-1 is a pseudogene segment. This CDR3 has 15 residues. The DNA for the CDR3 is TGTGCCAGCAGGATACCCGCGAGAGCCAAAAACATTCAGTACTTC. It is translated as CASRIPARAKNIQYF.